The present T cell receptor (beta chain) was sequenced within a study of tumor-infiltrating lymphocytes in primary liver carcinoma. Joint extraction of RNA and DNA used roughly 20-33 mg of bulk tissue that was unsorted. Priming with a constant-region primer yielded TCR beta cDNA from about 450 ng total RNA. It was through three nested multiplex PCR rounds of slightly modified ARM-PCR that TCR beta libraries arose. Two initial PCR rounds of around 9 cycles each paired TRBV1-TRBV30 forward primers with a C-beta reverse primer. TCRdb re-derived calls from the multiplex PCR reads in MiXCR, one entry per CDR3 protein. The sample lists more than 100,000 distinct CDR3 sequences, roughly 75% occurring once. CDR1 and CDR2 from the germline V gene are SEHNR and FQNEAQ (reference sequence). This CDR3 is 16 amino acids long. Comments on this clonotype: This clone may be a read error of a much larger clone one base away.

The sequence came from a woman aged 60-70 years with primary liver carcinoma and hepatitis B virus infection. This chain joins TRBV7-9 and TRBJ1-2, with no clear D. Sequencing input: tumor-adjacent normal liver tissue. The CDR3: CANSVSGRTSSYGYTF. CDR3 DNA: TGTGCCAACAGCGTCTCCGGACGGACTTCAAGCTATGGCTACACCTTC.